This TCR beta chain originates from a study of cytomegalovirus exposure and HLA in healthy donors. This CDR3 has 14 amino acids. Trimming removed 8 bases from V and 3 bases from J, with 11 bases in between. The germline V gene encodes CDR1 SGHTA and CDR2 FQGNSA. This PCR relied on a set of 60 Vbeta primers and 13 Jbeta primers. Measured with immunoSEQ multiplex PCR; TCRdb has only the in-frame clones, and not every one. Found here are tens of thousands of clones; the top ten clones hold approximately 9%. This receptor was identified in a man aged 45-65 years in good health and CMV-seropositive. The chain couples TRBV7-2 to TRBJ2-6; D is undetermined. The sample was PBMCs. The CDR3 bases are TGTGCCAGCGGAATAGCTGGTGGGGCCAACGTCCTGACTTTC. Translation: CASGIAGGANVLTF.